This T cell receptor beta chain was sequenced for a study of OX40 agonist ivuxolimab in advanced cancers. TCRdb's table, derived via immunoSEQ multiplex PCR, lists solely in-frame clones and lacks some. The sample lists tens of thousands of clones; around four fifths were seen once. Germline V gene lookup returns CDR1 KGHSH and CDR2 LQKENI. This CDR3 spans 13 amino acids. Trimming removed 2 bases at V and 8 bases at J, with 12 bases between. The sample here was CD4+ or CD8+ T cells sorted from blood, taken in a trial of the OX40 agonist ivuxolimab. V is TRBV18 and J is TRBJ1-2; the D is unclear. The sequence was collected from an adult with an advanced solid tumor such as melanoma, head and neck, liver or kidney cancer. Written as DNA, the CDR3 is TGTGCCAGCTCACCATCCGGTTTGGGAGGCTACACCTTC. Its translation is CASSPSGLGGYTF.